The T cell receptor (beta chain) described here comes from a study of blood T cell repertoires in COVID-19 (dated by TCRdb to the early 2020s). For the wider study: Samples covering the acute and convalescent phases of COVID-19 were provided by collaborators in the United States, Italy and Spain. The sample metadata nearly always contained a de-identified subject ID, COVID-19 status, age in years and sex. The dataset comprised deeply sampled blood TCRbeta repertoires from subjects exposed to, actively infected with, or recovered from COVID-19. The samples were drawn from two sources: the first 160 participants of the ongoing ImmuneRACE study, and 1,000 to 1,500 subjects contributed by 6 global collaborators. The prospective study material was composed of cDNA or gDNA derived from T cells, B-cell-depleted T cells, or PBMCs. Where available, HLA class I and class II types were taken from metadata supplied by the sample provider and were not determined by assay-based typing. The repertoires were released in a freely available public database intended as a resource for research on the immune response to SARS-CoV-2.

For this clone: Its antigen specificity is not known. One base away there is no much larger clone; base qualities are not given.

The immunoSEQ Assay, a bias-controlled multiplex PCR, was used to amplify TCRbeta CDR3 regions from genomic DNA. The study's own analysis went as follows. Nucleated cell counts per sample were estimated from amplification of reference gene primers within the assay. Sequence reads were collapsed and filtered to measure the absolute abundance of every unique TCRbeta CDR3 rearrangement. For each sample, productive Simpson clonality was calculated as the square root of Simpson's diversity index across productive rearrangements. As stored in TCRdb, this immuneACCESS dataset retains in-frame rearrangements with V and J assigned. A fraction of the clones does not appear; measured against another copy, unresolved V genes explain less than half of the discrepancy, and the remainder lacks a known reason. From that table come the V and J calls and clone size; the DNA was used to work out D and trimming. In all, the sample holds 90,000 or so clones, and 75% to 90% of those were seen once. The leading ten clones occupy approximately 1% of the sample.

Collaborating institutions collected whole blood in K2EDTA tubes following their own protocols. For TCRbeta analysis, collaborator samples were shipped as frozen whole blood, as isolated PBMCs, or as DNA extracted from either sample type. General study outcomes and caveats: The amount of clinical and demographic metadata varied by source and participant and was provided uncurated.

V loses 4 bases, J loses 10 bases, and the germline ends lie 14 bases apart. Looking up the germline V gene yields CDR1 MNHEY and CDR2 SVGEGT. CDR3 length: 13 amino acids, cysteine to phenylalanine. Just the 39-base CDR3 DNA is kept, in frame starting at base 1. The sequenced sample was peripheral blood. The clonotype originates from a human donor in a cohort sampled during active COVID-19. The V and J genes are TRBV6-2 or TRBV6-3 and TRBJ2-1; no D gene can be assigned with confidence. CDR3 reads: CASSSYLGGEQFF. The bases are TGTGCCAGCAGTTCTTACCTCGGCGGCGAGCAGTTCTTC.